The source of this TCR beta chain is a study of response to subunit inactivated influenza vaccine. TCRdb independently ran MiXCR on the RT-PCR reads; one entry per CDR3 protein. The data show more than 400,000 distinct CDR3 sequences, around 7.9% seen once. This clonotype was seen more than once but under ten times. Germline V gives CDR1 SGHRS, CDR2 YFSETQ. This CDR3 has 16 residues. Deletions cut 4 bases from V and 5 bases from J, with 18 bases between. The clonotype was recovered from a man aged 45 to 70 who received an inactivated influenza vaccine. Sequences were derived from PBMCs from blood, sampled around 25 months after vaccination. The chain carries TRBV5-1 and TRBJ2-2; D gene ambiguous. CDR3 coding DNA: TGCGCCAGCAGCCCGGGTCGGACCGATGTAACCGGGGAGCTGTTTTTT. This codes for CASSPGRTDVTGELFF.